This T cell receptor (beta chain) was sequenced in a study of cytomegalovirus exposure and HLA in healthy donors. On this clone itself: What it binds is not known.

The PCR contained 60 Vbeta and 13 Jbeta primers. TCRdb keeps only in-frame clones here, not all; method: immunoSEQ multiplex PCR. The sample lists 150,000 to 200,000 clones, over 70% occurring once. Study conclusions and caveats: Per a later analysis, 18,000 or so TCR beta sequences showed association with HLA alleles at 0.05 false discovery rate. Per a prior analysis, the majority of TCR beta V segments were productive roughly 90% or roughly 30% of the time.

Germline-derived CDR1 and CDR2 are MNHNS and SASEGT. V shed 0 bases and J 8 bases; nucleotides not matched to a gene: 15. This CDR3 has 18 amino acids. The V gene is TRBV6-1, the J gene TRBJ2-1, with 8 bases that match TRBD1. Sequences were obtained from PBMCs. The sequence was collected from a man aged 18 to 29 in good health and CMV-seronegative. CDR3 region: CASSEAEQGATLSDEQFF. The CDR3 bases are TGTGCCAGCAGTGAAGCGGAGCAGGGGGCAACTTTAAGCGATGAGCAGTTCTTC.